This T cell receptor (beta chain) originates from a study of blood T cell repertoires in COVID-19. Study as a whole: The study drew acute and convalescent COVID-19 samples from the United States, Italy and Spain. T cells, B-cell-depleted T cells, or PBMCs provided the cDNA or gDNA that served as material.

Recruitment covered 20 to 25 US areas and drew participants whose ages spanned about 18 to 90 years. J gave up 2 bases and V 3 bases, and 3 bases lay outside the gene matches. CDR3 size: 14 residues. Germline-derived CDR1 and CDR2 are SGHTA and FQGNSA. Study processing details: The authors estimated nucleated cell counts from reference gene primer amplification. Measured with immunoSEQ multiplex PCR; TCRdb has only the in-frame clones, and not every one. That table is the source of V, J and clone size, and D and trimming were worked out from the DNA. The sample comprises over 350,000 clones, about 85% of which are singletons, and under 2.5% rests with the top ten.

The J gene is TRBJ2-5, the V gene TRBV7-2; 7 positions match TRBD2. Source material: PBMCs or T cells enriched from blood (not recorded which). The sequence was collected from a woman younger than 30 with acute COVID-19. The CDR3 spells CASSFGGVQETQYF. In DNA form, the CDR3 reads TGTGCCAGCAGCTTTGGGGGGGTACAAGAGACCCAGTACTTC.